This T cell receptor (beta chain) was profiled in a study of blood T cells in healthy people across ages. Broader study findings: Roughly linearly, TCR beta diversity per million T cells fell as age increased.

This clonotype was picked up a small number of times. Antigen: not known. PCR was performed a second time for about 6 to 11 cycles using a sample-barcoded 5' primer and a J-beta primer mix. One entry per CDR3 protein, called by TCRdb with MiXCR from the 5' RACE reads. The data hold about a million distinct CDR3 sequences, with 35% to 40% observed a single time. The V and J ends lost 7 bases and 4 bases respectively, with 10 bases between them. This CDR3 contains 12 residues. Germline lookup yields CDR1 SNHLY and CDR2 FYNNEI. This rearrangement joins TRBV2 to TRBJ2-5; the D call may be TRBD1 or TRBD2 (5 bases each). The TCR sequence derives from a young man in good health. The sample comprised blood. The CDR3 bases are TGTGCCAGCATCAGGGAGATAGAGACCCAGTACTTC. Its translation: CASIREIETQYF.